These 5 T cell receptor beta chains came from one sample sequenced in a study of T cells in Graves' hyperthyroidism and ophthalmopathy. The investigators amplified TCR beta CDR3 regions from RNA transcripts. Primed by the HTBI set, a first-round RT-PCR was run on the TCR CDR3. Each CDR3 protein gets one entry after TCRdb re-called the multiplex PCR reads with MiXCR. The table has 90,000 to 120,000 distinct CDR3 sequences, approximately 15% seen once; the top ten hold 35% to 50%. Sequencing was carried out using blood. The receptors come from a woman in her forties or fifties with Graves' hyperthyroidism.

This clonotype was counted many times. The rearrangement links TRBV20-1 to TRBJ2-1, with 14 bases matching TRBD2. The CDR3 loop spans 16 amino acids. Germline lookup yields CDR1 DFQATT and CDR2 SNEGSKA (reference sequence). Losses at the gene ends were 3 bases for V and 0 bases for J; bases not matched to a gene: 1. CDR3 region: CSARGTSGGSYNEQFF. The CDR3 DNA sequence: TGCAGTGCTAGGGGGACTAGCGGGGGCTCCTACAATGAGCAGTTCTTC.

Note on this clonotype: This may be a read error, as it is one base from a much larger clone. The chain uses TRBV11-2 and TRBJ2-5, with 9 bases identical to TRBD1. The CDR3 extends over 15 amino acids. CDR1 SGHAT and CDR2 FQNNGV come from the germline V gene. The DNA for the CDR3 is TGTGCCGGCAGCCGACAGGGGGAAGTCTTCGAGACCCAGTACTTC. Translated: CAGSRQGEVFETQYF.

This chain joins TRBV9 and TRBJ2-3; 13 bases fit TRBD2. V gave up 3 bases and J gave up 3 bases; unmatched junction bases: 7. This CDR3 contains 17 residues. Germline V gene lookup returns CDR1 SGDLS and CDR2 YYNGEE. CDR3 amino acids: CASSDSWTSGSTDTQYF. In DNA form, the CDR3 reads TGTGCCAGCAGCGATTCCTGGACTAGCGGGAGTACAGATACGCAGTATTTT.

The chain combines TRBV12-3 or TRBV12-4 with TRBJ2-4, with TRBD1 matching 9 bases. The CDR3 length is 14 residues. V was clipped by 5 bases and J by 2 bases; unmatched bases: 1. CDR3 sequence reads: CASSGTGSKNIQYF. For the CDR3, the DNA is TGTGCCAGCAGTGGGACAGGGTCCAAAAACATTCAGTACTTC.

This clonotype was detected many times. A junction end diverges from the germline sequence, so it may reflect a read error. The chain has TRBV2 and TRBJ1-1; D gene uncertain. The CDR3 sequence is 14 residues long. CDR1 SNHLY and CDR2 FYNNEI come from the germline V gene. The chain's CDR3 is CASSEAGRFAEASF. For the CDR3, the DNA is TGTGCCAGCAGTGAAGCCGGGCGGTTCGCTGAAGCTTCCTTT. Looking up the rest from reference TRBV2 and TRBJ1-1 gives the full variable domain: EPEVTQTPSHQVTQMGQEVILRCVPISNHLYFYWYRQILGQKVEFLVSFYNNEISEKSEIFDDQFSVERPDGSNFTLKIRSTKLEDSAMYFCASSEAGRFAEASFGQGTRLTVV.